This T cell receptor (beta chain) came from a study of T-cell memory formation after mild COVID-19. Unmatched junction bases numbered 4, after V lost 6 bases and J lost 4 bases. CDR3 size: 14 residues. Sample barcodes and UMIs were carried by the TCR alpha and TCR beta cDNA libraries that 5'RACE generated with constant-segment primers. Using its own MiXCR run on the 5' RACE reads, TCRdb lists one record per CDR3 protein. The repertoire includes 280,000 or so distinct CDR3 sequences, around 8% of them detected once, and about 20% sits in the top ten. Study-level findings and limits: Later expanders leaned toward CD4+, whereas clones contracting from day 15 to 85 were balanced CD4/CD8. Second-wave clones that peaked on day 37 lacked confirmed SARS-CoV-2 specificity.

As concerns this clonotype: As yet, its antigen is unknown.

This receptor was obtained from a man aged 18 to 30 who had mild COVID-19 (a few samples of this study predate the infection). Cell type and time point are not known. Sequenced input: PBMCs or a T cell subset sorted from them (not recorded which). The gene calls are TRBV12-3 or TRBV12-4 and TRBJ1-3; 9 bases fit TRBD1. The CDR3 region has the DNA TGTGCCAGCAGCCGGACAGGGGCCGGAAACACCATATATTTT. It codes for CASSRTGAGNTIYF.